This TCR beta chain appears in the sequencing data of a study of T cells in Graves' hyperthyroidism and ophthalmopathy. Study summary: Any treatment followed the collection of peripheral blood at initial diagnosis.

Amplified TCR beta CDR3 regions came from RNA transcripts. HTBI primers were the set used in a first-round RT-PCR of the TCR CDR3. TCRdb reprocessed the multiplex PCR reads with MiXCR, giving one entry per CDR3 protein. Seen here are some 620,000 distinct CDR3 sequences, under 20% observed once, and the top ten hold 3.5% to 4%. Overall study results and limits: Separation of ophthalmopathy from stable hyperthyroidism was achieved by a 13 V-J model.

This clonotype appeared many times. As yet, its antigen is unknown. The CDR3 is made up of 14 amino acids. Trimming at V came to 6 bases and at J to 7 bases, leaving 9 bases not matched to a gene. CDR1 is SNHLY and CDR2 is FYNNEI in the germline V gene. V usage is TRBV2 and J usage is TRBJ2-1; TRBD1 agrees at 7 bases. Source material: blood. The sequence derives from a woman in her twenties or thirties with Graves' hyperthyroidism. For the CDR3, the DNA is TGTGCCAGCAGCTATAGGGACAGAGAAAATGAGCAGTTCTTC. Protein: CASSYRDRENEQFF.